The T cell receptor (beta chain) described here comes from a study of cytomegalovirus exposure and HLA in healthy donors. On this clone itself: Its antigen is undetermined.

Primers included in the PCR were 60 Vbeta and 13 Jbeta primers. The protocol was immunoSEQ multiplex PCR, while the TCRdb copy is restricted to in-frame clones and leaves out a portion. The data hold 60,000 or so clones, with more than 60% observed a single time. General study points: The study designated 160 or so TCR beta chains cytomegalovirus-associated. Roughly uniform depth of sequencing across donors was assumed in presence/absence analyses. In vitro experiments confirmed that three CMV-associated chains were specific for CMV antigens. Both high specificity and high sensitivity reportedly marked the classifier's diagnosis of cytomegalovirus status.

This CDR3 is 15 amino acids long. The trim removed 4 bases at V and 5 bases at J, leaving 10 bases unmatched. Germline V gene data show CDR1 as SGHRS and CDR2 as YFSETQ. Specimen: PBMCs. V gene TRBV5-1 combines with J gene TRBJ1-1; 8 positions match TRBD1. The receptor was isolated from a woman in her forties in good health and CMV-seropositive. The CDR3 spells CASSTPGQGSTEAFF. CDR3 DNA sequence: TGCGCCAGCAGCACCCCAGGACAGGGCAGTACTGAAGCTTTCTTT.